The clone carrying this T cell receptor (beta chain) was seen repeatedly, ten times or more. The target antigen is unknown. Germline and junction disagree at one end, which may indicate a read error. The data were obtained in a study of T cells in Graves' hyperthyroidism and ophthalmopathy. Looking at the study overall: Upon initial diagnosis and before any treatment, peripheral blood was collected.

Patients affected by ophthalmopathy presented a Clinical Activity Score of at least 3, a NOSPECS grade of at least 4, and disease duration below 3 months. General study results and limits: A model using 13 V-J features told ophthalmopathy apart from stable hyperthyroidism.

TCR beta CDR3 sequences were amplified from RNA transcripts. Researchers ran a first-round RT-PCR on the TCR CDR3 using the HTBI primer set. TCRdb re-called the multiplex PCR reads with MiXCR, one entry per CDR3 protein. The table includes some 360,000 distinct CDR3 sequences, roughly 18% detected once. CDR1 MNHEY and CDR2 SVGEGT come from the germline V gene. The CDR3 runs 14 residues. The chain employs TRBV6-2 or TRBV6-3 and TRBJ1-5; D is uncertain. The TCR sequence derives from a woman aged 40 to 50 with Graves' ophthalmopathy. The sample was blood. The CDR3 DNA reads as TGTGCCAGCAATTACGGTAGGAGAACGGAGCCCCAGCATTTT. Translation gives CASNYGRRTEPQHF.